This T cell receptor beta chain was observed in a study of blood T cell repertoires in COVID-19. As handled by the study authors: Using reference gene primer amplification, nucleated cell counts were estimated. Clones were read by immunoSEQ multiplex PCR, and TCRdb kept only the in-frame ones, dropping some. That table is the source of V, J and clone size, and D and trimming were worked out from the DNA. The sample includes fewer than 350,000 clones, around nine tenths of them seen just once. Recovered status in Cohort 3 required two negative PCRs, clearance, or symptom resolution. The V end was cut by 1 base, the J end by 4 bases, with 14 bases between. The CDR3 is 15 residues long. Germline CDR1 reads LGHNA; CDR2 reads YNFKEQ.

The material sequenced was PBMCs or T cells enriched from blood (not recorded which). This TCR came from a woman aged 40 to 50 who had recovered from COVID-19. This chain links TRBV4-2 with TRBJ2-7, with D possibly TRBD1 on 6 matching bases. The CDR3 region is CASSQGTGNAYEQYF. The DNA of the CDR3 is TGTGCCAGCAGCCAAGGAACAGGGAATGCGTACGAGCAGTACTTC.